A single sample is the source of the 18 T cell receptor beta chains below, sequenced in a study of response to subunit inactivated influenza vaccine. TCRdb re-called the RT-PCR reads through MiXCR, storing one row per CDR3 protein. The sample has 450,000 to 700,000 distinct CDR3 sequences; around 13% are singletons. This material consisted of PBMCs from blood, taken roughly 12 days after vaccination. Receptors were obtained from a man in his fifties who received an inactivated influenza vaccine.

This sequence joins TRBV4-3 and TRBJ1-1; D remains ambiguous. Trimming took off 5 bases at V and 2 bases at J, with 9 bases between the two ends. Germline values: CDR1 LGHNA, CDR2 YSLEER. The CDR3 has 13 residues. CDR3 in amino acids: CASSTGANTEAFF. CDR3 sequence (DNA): TGCGCCAGCAGCACGGGAGCTAACACTGAAGCTTTCTTT.

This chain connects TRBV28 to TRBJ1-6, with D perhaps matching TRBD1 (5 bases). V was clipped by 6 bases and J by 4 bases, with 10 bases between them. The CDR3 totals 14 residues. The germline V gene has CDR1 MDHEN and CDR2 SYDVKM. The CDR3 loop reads CASSTGTYNSPLHF. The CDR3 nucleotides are TGTGCCAGCAGCACCGGGACGTATAATTCACCCCTCCACTTT.

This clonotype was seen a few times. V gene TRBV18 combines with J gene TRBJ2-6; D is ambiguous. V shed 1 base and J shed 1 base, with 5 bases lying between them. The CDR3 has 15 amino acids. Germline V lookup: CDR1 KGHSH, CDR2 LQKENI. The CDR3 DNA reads TGTGCCAGCTCACCACAGGCTTCTGGGGCCAACGTCCTGACTTTC. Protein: CASSPQASGANVLTF. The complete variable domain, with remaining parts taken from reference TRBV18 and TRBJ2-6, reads NAGVMQNPRHLVRRRGQEARLRCSPMKGHSHVYWYRQLPEEGLKFMVYLQKENIIDESGMPKERFSAEFPKEGPSILRIQQVVRGDSAAYFCASSPQASGANVLTFGAGSRLTVL.

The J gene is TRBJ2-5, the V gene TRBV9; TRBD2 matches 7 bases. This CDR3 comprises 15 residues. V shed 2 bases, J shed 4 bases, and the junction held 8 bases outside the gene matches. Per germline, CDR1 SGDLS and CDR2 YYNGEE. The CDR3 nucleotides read TGTGCCAGCAGCGTCGGGGGAGGGCCGGGAGAGACCCAGTACTTC. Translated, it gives CASSVGGGPGETQYF. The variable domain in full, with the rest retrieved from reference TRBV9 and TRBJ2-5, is DSGVTQTPKHLITATGQRVTLRCSPRSGDLSVYWYQQSLDQGLQFLIQYYNGEERAKGNILERFSAQQFPDLHSELNLSSLELGDSALYFCASSVGGGPGETQYFGPGTRLLVL.

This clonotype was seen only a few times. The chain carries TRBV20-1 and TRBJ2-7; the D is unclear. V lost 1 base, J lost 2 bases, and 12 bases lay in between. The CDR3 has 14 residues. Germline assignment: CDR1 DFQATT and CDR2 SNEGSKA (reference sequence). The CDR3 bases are TGCAGTGCTAGAGTCCCGGGCAGAGCCTACGAGCAGTACTTC. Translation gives CSARVPGRAYEQYF.

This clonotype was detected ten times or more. The CDR3 loop is CASRNGQGSSPLHF. In nucleotides, the CDR3 is TGTGCCAGCAGGAACGGACAGGGTAGTTCACCCCTCCACTTT. The chain joins TRBV2 to TRBJ1-6; 8 nucleotides agree with TRBD1. Germline lookup yields CDR1 SNHLY and CDR2 FYNNEI. V lost 6 bases to trimming and J lost 9 bases; unmatched junction nucleotides: 7. The CDR3 covers 14 residues.

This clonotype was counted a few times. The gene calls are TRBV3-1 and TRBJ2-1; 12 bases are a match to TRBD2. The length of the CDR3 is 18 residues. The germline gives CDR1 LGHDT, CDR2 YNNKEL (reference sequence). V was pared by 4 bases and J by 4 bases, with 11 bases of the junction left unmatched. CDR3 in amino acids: CASSRQPSGGARYNEQFF. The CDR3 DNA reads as TGTGCCAGCAGCCGTCAACCTAGCGGGGGGGCAAGATACAATGAGCAGTTCTTC.

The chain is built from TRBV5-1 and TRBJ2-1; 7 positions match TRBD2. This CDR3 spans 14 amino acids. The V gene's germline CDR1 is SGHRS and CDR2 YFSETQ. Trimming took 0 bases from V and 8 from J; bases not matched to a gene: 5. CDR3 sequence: CASSLVGGVDEQFF. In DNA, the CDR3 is TGCGCCAGCAGCTTGGTTGGGGGGGTCGATGAGCAGTTCTTC.

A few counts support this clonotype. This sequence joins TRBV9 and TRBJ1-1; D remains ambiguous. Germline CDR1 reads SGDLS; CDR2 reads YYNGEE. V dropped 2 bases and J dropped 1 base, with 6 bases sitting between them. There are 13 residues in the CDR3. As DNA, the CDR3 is TGTGCCAGCAGCGTCCGGGCGAACACTGAAGCTTTCTTT. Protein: CASSVRANTEAFF.

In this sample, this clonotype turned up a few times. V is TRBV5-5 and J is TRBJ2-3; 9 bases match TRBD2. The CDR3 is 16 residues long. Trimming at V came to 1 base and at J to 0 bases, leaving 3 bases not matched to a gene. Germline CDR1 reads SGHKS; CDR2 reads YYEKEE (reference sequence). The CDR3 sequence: CASSLPGTSSTDTQYF. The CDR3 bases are TGTGCCAGCAGCTTGCCCGGGACTAGCAGCACAGATACGCAGTATTTT.

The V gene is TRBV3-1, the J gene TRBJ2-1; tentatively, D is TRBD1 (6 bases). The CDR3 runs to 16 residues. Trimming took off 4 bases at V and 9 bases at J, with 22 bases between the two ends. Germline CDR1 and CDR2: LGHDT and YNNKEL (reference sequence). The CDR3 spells CASSPIRWGLAGEQFF. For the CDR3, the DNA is TGTGCCAGCAGCCCCATACGCTGGGGGCTGGCCGGTGAGCAGTTCTTC.

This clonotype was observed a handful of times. Written as DNA, the CDR3 is TGTGCCAGCAGCTTTGGACAGGCGGAAGAGCAGTACTTC. Its protein product is CASSFGQAEEQYF. The chain couples TRBV12-3 or TRBV12-4 to TRBJ2-7; TRBD1 matches at 7 bases. The CDR3 covers 13 residues. The ends lost 6 bases at V and 7 bases at J; junction bases unmatched: 9.

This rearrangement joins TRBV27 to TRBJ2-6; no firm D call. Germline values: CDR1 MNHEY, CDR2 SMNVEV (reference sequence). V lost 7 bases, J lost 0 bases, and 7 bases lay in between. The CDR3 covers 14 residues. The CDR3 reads CASKSASGANVLTF. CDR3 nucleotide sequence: TGTGCCAGCAAAAGCGCCTCTGGGGCCAACGTCCTGACTTTC.

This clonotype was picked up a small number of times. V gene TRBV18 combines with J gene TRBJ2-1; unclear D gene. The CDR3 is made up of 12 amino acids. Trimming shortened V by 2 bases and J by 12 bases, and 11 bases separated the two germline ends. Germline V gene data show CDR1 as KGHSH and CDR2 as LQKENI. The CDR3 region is CASSPMSTTQFF. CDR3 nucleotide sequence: TGTGCCAGCTCACCAATGTCAACAACGCAGTTCTTC. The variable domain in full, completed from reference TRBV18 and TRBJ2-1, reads NAGVMQNPRHLVRRRGQEARLRCSPMKGHSHVYWYRQLPEEGLKFMVYLQKENIIDESGMPKERFSAEFPKEGPSILRIQQVVRGDSAAYFCASSPMSTTQFFGPGTRLTVL.

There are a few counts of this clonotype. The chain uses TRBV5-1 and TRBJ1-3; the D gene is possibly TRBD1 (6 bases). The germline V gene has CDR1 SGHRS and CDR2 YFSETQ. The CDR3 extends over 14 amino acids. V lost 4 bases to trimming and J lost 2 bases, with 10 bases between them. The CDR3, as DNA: TGCGCCAGCAGCCCACAGGGTCCTGGAAACACCATATATTTT. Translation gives CASSPQGPGNTIYF. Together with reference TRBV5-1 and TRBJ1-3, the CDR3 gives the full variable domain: KAGVTQTPRYLIKTRGQQVTLSCSPISGHRSVSWYQQTPGQGLQFLFEYFSETQRNKGNFPGRFSGRQFSNSRSEMNVSTLELGDSALYLCASSPQGPGNTIYFGEGSWLTVV.

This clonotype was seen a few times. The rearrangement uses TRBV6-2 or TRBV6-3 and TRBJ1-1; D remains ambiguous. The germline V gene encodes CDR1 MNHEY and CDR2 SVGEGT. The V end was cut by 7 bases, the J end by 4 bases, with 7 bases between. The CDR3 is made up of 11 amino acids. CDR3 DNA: TGTGCCAGCACCTACGGCACTGAAGCTTTCTTT. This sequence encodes CASTYGTEAFF.

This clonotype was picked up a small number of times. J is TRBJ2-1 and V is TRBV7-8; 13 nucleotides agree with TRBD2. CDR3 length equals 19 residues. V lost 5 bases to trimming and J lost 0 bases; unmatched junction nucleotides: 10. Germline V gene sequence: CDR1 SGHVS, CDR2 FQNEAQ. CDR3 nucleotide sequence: TGTGCCAGCAGCCCCCGACTAGCGGGGGGACGAAGCTCCTACAATGAGCAGTTCTTC. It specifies CASSPRLAGGRSSYNEQFF.

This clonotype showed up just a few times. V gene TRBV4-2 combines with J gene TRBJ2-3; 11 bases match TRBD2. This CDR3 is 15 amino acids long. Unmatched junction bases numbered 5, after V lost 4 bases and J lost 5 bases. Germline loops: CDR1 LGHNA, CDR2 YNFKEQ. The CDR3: CASSPRGTSGDTQYF. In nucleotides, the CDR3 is TGTGCCAGCAGCCCGAGGGGGACTAGCGGAGATACGCAGTATTTT.